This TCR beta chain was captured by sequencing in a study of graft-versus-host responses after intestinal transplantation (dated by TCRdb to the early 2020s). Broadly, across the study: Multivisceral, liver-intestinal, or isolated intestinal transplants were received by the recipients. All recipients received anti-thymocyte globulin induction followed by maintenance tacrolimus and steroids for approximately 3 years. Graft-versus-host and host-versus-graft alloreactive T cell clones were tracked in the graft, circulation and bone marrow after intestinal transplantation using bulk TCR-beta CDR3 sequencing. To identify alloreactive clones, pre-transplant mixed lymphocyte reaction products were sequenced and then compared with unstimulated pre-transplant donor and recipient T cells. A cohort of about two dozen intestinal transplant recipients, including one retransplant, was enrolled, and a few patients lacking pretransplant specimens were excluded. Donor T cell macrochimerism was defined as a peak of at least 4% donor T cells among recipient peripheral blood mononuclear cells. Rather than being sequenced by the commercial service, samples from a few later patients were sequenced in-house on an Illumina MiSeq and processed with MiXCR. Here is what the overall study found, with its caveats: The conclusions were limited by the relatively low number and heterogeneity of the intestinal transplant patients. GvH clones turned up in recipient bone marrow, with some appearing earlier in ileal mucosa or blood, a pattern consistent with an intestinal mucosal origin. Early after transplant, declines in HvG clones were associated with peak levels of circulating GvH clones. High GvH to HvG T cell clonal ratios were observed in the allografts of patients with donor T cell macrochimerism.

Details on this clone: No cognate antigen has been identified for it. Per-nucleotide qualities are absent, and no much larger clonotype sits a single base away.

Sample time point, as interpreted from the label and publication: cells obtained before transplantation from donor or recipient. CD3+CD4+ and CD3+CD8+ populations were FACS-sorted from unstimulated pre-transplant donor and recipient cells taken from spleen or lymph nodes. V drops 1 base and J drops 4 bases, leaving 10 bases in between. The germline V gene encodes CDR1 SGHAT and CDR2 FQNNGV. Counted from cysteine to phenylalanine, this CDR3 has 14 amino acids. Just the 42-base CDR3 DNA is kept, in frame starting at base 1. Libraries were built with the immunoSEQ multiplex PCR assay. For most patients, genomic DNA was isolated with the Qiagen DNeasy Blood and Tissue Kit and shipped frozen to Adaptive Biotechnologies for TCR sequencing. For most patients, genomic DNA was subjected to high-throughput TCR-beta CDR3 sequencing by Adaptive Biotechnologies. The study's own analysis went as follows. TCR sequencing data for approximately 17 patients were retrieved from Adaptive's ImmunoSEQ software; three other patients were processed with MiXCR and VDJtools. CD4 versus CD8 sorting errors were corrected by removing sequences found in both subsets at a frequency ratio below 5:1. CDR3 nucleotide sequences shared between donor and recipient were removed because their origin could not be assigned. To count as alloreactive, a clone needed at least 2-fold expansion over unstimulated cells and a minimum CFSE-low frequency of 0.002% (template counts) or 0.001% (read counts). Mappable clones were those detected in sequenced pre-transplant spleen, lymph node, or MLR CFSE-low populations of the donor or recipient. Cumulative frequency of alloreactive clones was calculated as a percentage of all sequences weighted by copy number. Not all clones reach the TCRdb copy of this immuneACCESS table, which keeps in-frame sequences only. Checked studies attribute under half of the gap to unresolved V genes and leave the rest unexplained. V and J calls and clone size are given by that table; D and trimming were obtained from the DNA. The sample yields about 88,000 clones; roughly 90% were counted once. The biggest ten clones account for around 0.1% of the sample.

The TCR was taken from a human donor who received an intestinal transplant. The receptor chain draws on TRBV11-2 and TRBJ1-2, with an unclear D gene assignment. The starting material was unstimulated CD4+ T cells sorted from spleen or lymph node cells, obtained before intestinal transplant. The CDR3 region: CASSLGADVYGYTF. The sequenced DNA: TGTGCCAGCAGCTTAGGAGCGGACGTCTATGGCTACACCTTC.